This T cell receptor beta chain emerged from a study of T cells expressing NK-cell markers. Study as a whole: Source material for TCR beta repertoires consisted of sorted CD3+CD56+NKG2C+, CD3+CD56+NKG2C- and CD3+CD56-NKG2C+ T cells. The sequencing cohort of eight donors included seven HCMV-seropositive individuals and one seronegative individual.

Concerning this clonotype: The antigen is not known.

TCRdb reanalyzed the 5' RACE reads, giving one entry per CDR3 protein sequence and no DNA. The sample holds over 250,000 distinct CDR3 sequences. Study observations and caveats: The CD3+CD56-NKG2C+ fraction was also led by these clonotypes in a few donors.

The CDR3 totals 15 residues. This rearrangement joins TRBV12-3 or TRBV12-4 to TRBJ1-1; there is no DNA to check the TCRdb D call of TRBD1. This TCR derives from a woman aged 18 to 75 in good health. Sequencing input: blood T cells: a sorted CD56 or NKG2C T cell subset, CD4+ or CD8+ T cells, or bulk PBMC T cells (not recorded which). This CDR3 is CASSPQGTGGDEAFF.